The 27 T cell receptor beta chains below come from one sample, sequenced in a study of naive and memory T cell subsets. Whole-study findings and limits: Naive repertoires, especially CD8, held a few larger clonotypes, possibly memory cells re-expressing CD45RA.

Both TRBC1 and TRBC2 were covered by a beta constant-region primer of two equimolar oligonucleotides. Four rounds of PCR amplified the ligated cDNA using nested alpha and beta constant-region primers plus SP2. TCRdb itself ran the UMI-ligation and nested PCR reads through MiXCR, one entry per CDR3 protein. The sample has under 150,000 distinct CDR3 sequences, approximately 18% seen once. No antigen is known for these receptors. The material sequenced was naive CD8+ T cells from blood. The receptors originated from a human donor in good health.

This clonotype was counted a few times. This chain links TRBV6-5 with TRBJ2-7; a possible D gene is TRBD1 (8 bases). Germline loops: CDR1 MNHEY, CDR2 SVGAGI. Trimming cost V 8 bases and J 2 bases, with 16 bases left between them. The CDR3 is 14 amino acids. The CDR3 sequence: CASGGGTGTYEQYF. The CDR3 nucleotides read TGTGCCAGCGGGGGAGGGACAGGCACCTACGAGCAGTACTTC.

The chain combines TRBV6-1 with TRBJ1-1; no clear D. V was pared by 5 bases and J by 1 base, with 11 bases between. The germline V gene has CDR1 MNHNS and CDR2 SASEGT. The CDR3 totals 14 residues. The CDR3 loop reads CASSFLARNTEAFF. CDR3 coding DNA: TGTGCCAGCAGTTTCCTCGCCAGGAACACTGAAGCTTTCTTT.

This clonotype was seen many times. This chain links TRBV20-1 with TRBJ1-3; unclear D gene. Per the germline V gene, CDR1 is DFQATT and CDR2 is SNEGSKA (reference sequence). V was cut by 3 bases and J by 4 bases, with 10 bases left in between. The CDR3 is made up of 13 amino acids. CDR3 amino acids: CSARDGKGNTIYF. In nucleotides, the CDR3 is TGCAGTGCTAGGGACGGCAAAGGAAACACCATATATTTT.

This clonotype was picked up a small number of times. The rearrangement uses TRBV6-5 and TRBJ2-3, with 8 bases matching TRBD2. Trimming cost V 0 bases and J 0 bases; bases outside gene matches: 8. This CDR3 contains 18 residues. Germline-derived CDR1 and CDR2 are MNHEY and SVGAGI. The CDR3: CASSYSIPAGVSTDTQYF. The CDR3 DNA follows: TGTGCCAGCAGTTACTCGATACCAGCGGGAGTGAGCACAGATACGCAGTATTTT.

The CDR3 spells CASSVGWGGRGGELFF. DNA of the CDR3: TGTGCCAGCAGCGTAGGATGGGGCGGGAGAGGCGGGGAGCTGTTTTTT. The chain joins TRBV9 to TRBJ2-2, with 7 bases identical to TRBD2. This CDR3 is 16 amino acids long. The ends lost 0 bases at V and 7 bases at J; junction bases unmatched: 9. CDR1 is SGDLS and CDR2 is YYNGEE in the germline V gene.

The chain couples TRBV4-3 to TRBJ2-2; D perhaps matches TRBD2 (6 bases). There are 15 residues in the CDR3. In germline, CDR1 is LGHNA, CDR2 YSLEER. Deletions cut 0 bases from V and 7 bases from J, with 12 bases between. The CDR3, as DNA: TGCGCCAGCAGCCAAGACCCGGGAGTGAGCGGGGAGCTGTTTTTT. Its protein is CASSQDPGVSGELFF.

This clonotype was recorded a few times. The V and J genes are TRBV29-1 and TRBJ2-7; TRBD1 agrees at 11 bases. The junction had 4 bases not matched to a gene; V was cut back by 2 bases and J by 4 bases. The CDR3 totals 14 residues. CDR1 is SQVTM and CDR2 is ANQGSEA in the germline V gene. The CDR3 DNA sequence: TGCAGCGTTGAACCGGGACAGGGGGAATACGAGCAGTACTTC. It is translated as CSVEPGQGEYEQYF.

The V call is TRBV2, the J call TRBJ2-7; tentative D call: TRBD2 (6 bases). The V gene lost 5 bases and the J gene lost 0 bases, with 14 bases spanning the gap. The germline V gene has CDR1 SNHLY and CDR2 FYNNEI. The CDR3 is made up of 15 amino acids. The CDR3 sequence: CASSFGLLHSYEQYF. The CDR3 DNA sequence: TGTGCCAGCAGTTTCGGACTACTCCACTCCTACGAGCAGTACTTC. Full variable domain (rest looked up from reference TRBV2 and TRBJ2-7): EPEVTQTPSHQVTQMGQEVILRCVPISNHLYFYWYRQILGQKVEFLVSFYNNEISEKSEIFDDQFSVERPDGSNFTLKIRSTKLEDSAMYFCASSFGLLHSYEQYFGPGTRLTVT.

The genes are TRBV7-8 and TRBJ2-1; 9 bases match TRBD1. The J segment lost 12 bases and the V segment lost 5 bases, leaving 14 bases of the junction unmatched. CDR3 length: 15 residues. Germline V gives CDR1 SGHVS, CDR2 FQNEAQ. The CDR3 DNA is TGTGCCAGCAGCCGATTTCCCGGGACAGGGAATCGGCAGTTCTTC. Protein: CASSRFPGTGNRQFF.

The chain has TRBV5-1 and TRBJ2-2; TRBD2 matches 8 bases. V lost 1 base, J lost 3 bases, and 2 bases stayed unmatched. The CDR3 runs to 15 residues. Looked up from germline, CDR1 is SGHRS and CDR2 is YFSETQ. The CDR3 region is CASSLKREYTGELFF. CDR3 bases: TGCGCCAGCAGCTTGAAGCGGGAGTACACCGGGGAGCTGTTTTTT.

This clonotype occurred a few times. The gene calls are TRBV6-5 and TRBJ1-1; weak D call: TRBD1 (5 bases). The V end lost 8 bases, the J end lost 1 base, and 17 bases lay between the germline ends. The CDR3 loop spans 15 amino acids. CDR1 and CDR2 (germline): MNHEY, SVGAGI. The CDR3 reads CASRSRASGNTEAFF. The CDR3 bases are TGTGCCAGCCGGTCCAGGGCTTCGGGGAACACTGAAGCTTTCTTT.

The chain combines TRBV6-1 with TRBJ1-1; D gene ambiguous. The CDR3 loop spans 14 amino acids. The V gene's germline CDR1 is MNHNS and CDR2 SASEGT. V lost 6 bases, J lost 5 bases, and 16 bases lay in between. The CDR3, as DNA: TGTGCCAGCAGGAGCCATGAGGGAAAGACTGAAGCTTTCTTT. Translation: CASRSHEGKTEAFF.

As DNA, the CDR3 is TGCGCCAGCAGCCAAGGGGTAGCGGGAGAACCCGGGGAGCTGTTTTTT. Its translation is CASSQGVAGEPGELFF. The V and J genes are TRBV4-3 and TRBJ2-2, with TRBD2 matching 9 bases. Losses at the gene ends were 1 base for V and 6 bases for J; bases not matched to a gene: 6. The V gene's germline CDR1 is LGHNA and CDR2 YSLEER. The CDR3 is 16 residues long.

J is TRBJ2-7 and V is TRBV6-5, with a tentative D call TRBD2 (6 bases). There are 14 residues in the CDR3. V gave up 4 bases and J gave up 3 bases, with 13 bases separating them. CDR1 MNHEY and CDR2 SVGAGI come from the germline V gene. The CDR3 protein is CASSSVPGLYEQYF. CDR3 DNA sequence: TGTGCCAGCAGTTCCGTTCCGGGACTCTACGAGCAGTACTTC.

The CDR3 spells CAISGGNQPQHF. CDR3 bases: TGTGCCATCAGTGGTGGCAATCAGCCCCAGCATTTT. The chain carries TRBV10-3 and TRBJ1-5, with no clear D. V was pared by 4 bases and J by 2 bases, with 3 bases between. This CDR3 spans 12 amino acids. Germline V CDR1 and CDR2: ENHRY, SYGVKD.

The CDR3: CASSLVPSGNEQFF. The CDR3 bases are TGTGCCAGCAGCTTAGTTCCTAGCGGCAATGAGCAGTTCTTC. The chain links TRBV7-6 to TRBJ2-1; 7 bases line up with TRBD2. V shed 1 base and J 6 bases; nucleotides not matched to a gene: 3. The CDR3 extends over 14 amino acids. Germline lookup yields CDR1 SGHVS and CDR2 FNYEAQ.

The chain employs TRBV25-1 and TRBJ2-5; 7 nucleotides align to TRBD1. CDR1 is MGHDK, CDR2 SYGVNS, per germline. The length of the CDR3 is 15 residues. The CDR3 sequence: CATPVIRGRQETQYF. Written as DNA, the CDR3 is TGTGCTACTCCCGTAATTAGGGGGCGTCAAGAGACCCAGTACTTC.

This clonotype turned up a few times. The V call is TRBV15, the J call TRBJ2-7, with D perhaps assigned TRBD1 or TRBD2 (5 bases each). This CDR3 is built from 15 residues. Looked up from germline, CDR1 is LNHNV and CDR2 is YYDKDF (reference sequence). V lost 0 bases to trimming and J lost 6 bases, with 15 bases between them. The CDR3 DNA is TGTGCCACCAGCAGAGAAGGGACCGAGGGCGCCGAGCAGTACTTC. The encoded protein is CATSREGTEGAEQYF.

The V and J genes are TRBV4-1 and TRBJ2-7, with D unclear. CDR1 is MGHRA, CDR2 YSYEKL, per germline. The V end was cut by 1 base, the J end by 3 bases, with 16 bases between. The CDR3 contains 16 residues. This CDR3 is CASSQVSLKSNYEQYF. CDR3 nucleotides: TGCGCCAGCAGCCAAGTCTCTCTCAAGAGTAACTACGAGCAGTACTTC.

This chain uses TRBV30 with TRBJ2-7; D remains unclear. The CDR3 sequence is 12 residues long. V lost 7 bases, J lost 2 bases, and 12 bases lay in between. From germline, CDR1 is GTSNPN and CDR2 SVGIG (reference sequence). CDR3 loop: CASAATAYEQYF. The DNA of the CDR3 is TGTGCCTCGGCGGCAACGGCCTACGAGCAGTACTTC.

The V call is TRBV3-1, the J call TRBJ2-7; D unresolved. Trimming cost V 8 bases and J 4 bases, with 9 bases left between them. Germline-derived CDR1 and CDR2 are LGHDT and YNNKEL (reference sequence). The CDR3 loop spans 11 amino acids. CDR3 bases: TGTGCCAGCGGGGAAGTTTACGAGCAGTACTTC. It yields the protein CASGEVYEQYF.

The CDR3 reads CASSISGEGLPEQFF. As DNA, the CDR3 is TGTGCCAGTAGTATTTCGGGGGAGGGCCTACCTGAGCAGTTCTTC. This chain uses TRBV19 with TRBJ2-1; TRBD2 agrees at 7 bases. V gave up 3 bases and J gave up 9 bases; unmatched junction bases: 11. Germline-derived CDR1 and CDR2 are LNHDA and SQIVND (reference sequence). The length of the CDR3 is 15 residues.

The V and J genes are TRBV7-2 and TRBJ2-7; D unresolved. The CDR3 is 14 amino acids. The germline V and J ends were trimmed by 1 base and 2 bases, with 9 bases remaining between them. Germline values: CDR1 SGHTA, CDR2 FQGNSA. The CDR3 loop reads CASSLVTDAYEQYF. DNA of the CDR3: TGTGCCAGCAGCTTAGTAACCGATGCCTACGAGCAGTACTTC.

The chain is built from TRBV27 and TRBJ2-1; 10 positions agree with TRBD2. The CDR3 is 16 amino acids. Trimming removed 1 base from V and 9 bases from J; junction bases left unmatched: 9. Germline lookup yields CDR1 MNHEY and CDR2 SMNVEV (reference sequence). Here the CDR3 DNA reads TGTGCCAGCAGTTTATTGACAGCGGGAGGGCCCGGTGAGCAGTTCTTC. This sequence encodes CASSLLTAGGPGEQFF.

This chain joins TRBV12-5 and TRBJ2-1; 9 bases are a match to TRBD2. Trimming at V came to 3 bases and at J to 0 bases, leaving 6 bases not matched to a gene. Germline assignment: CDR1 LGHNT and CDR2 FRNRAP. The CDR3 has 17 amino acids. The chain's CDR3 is CASGLGLAISSYNEQFF. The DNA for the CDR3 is TGTGCTAGTGGTTTAGGACTAGCGATTAGCTCCTACAATGAGCAGTTCTTC.

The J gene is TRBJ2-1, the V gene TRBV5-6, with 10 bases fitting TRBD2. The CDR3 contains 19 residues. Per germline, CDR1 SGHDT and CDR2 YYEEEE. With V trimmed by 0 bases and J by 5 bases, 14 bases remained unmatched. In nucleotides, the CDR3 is TGTGCCAGCAGCTTGGATGGACTAGCGGAACATTACTTTGACAATGAGCAGTTCTTC. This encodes CASSLDGLAEHYFDNEQFF.

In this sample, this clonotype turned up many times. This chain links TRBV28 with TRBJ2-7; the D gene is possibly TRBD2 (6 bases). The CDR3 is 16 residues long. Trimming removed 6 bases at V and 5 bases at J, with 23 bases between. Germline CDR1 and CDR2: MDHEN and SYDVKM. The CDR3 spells CASSPLLAQGNDEQYF. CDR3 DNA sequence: TGTGCCAGCAGCCCCCTTCTAGCGCAGGGTAACGACGAGCAGTACTTC.